The next 12 T cell receptor beta chains were all read from a single sample in a study of beta chain features in type 1 diabetes. These receptors lack a known antigen. Findings of the study overall: All four CD4+ subsets from Type 1 diabetes patients carried moderately but significantly shorter TCRB CDR3s.

TCRB transcripts that were expressed got sequenced, as all of the isolated RNA had been reverse transcribed. Clones were sequenced by immunoSEQ multiplex PCR, and TCRdb holds only the in-frame ones, with some missing. The sample records some 190,000 clones, around 8% being singletons. Sample: central memory CD4+ T cells from blood. These receptors were collected from a woman between 35 and 50 years old with type 1 diabetes.

This clone showed up just a few times. This chain links TRBV7-8 with TRBJ2-1, with D tentatively TRBD1 (5 bases). CDR1 and CDR2 (germline): SGHVS, FQNEAQ. The CDR3 covers 16 residues. The ends were cut back, 3 bases at V and 0 bases at J, with 12 bases in the middle. This CDR3 is CASSFPTESSYNEQFF. The DNA of the CDR3 is TGTGCCAGCAGCTTCCCGACAGAGAGCTCCTACAATGAGCAGTTCTTC. Based on the CDR3 plus reference TRBV7-8 and TRBJ2-1, the full variable domain is GAGVSQSPRYKVAKRGQDVALRCDPISGHVSLFWYQQALGQGPEFLTYFQNEAQLDKSGLPSDRFFAERPEGSVSTLKIQRTQQEDSAVYLCASSFPTESSYNEQFFGPGTRLTVL.

This clone showed up just a few times. Other DNA sequences from this sample encode an identical CDR3 as well. V usage is TRBV7-2 and J usage is TRBJ2-7; perhaps TRBD1 as D (6 bases). The CDR3 contains 15 residues. From germline, CDR1 is SGHTA and CDR2 FQGNSA. Trimming removed 1 base from V and 0 bases from J, with 10 bases in between. CDR3 region: CASSLGQGNSYEQYF. Written as DNA, the CDR3 is TGTGCCAGCAGCTTAGGCCAGGGGAACTCCTACGAGCAGTACTTC.

A few counts support this clone. The genes are TRBV9 and TRBJ1-1; TRBD1 might be the D (5 bases). V dropped 3 bases and J dropped 4 bases, with 13 bases sitting between them. Germline CDR1 is SGDLS and CDR2 is YYNGEE. The CDR3 is made up of 14 amino acids. CDR3 amino acids: CASSEGVLSTEAFF. CDR3 coding DNA: TGTGCCAGCAGCGAAGGGGTTCTTAGCACTGAAGCTTTCTTT.

This clone is a singleton in its sample. V usage is TRBV28 and J usage is TRBJ2-7, with D perhaps TRBD1 (6 bases). Between the trimmed V and J ends, which lost 3 bases and 2 bases, there was a span of 14 bases. Germline V gene data show CDR1 as MDHEN and CDR2 as SYDVKM. The CDR3 runs to 15 residues. This CDR3 reads CASSLGASPAYEQYF. The DNA of the CDR3 is TGTGCCAGCAGTTTGGGGGCATCCCCCGCCTACGAGCAGTACTTC.

The chain combines TRBV5-1 with TRBJ1-2; D is possibly TRBD1 (5 bases). There are 14 residues in the CDR3. Germline values: CDR1 SGHRS, CDR2 YFSETQ. V lost 0 bases and J lost 6, with 12 bases in between. CDR3 DNA sequence: TGCGCCAGCAGCTTGGGACAGTCCGCTGATGGCTACACCTTC. Amino acids: CASSLGQSADGYTF.

This clone was counted between two and nine times. The rearrangement uses TRBV30 and TRBJ1-4; D may be TRBD1 (5 bases). From germline, CDR1 is GTSNPN and CDR2 SVGIG (reference sequence). With 0 bases removed from V and 6 bases from J, the gap between germline ends came to 11 bases. The CDR3 sequence is 14 residues long. In DNA form, the CDR3 reads TGTGCCTGGAGTGTAGGGGAAGGGTATGAAAAACTGTTTTTT. Residues: CAWSVGEGYEKLFF. The full variable domain, completed using reference TRBV30 and TRBJ1-4, is SQTIHQWPATLVQPVGSPLSLECTVEGTSNPNLYWYRQAAGRGLQLLFYSVGIGQISSEVPQNLSASRPQDRQFILSSKKLLLSDSGFYLCAWSVGEGYEKLFFGSGTQLSVL.

The rearrangement uses TRBV9 and TRBJ2-2, with 7 bases fitting TRBD1. Unmatched junction bases numbered 4, after V lost 0 bases and J lost 8 bases. In germline, CDR1 is SGDLS, CDR2 YYNGEE. The CDR3 has 14 amino acids. The CDR3 protein is CASSVGSGQGELFF. Written as DNA, the CDR3 is TGTGCCAGCAGCGTAGGATCGGGACAGGGGGAGCTGTTTTTT.

This clone was seen more than once but under ten times. This chain connects TRBV7-6 to TRBJ1-5, with D possibly being TRBD1 (5 bases). CDR1 is SGHVS and CDR2 is FNYEAQ in the germline V gene. The CDR3 is 13 residues long. Trimming pared 5 bases from V and 5 bases from J, leaving 10 bases between. The CDR3 loop is CASSRQTDQPQHF. CDR3 bases: TGTGCCAGCAGCAGACAGACCGATCAGCCCCAGCATTTT.

The sample holds many counts of this clone. The rearrangement joins TRBV28 to TRBJ2-7; D is uncertain. Trimming took 5 bases from V and 0 from J, leaving 8 bases between them. Germline CDR1 and CDR2: MDHEN and SYDVKM. There are 13 residues in the CDR3. CDR3: CASSAASSYEQYF. The CDR3, as DNA: TGTGCCAGCAGTGCGGCTAGCTCCTACGAGCAGTACTTC.

V gene TRBV28 combines with J gene TRBJ1-1, with D unresolved. Germline V gives CDR1 MDHEN, CDR2 SYDVKM. The length of the CDR3 is 12 residues. Trimming cost V 4 bases and J 10 bases, with 13 bases left between them. CDR3 bases: TGTGCCAGCAGTTCTCCTCGCCAGGCAGCTTTCTTT. This codes for CASSSPRQAAFF.

This sequence joins TRBV18 and TRBJ2-7; 8 nucleotides agree with TRBD1. Germline V gene sequence: CDR1 KGHSH, CDR2 LQKENI. Unmatched junction bases numbered 12, after V lost 5 bases and J lost 6 bases. This CDR3 is built from 15 residues. For the CDR3, the DNA is TGTGCCAGCTCAGTTACACAGGGGGGAGTCAGCGAGCAGTACTTC. Protein: CASSVTQGGVSEQYF.

This clone was picked up a small number of times. This sequence joins TRBV28 and TRBJ2-1; D not certain. The germline V gene encodes CDR1 MDHEN and CDR2 SYDVKM. V shed 3 bases and J shed 5 bases, with 5 bases lying between them. The CDR3 spans 12 residues. Here the CDR3 DNA reads TGTGCCAGCAGTTTTGGGCACAATGAGCAGTTCTTC. Its protein is CASSFGHNEQFF.